These 17 T cell receptor beta chains share one sample of origin, sequenced in a study of CD8 T cells in Susac syndrome. RNA totalling about 0.45 to 1 ug underwent reverse transcription with random hexamers. Using its own MiXCR run on the immunoSEQ multiplex PCR reads, TCRdb lists one record per CDR3 protein. The repertoire includes fewer than 150,000 distinct CDR3 sequences, roughly 96% of them detected once, and more than 0.095% sits in the top ten. Input material: CD4+ T cells from PBMCs. The origin of the receptors is a human donor in good health.

V and J are TRBV29-1 and TRBJ2-2, with 9 nucleotides matching TRBD1. Germline V gene sequence: CDR1 SQVTM, CDR2 ANQGSEA. The V and J ends lost 4 bases and 6 bases, in that order; junction bases with no gene match: 6. This CDR3 has 14 residues. The CDR3 coding sequence is TGCAGCGTTGTTGGGACAGGGCTGTCCGGGGAGCTGTTTTTT. It codes for CSVVGTGLSGELFF.

V and J are TRBV14 and TRBJ2-5, with TRBD2 matching 7 bases. V lost 1 base, J lost 2 bases, and 4 bases stayed unmatched. CDR1 is SGHDN and CDR2 is FVKESK in the germline V gene. The CDR3 length is 15 residues. The CDR3 spells CASSQVQGGQETQYF. DNA for the CDR3: TGTGCCAGCAGCCAAGTGCAGGGAGGGCAAGAGACCCAGTACTTC. Complete variable domain (other parts from reference TRBV14 and TRBJ2-5): EAGVTQFPSHSVIEKGQTVTLRCDPISGHDNLYWYRRVMGKEIKFLLHFVKESKQDESGMPNNRFLAERTGGTYSTLKVQPAELEDSGVYFCASSQVQGGQETQYFGPGTRLLVL.

This chain joins TRBV7-9 and TRBJ2-7, with D perhaps matching TRBD2 (6 bases). V was pared by 1 base and J by 4 bases, with 11 bases between. Germline V gene lookup returns CDR1 SEHNR and CDR2 FQNEAQ (reference sequence). The CDR3 runs 14 residues. The CDR3 loop is CASSLGRESYEQYF. The DNA of the CDR3 is TGTGCCAGCAGCTTAGGCCGGGAGTCTTACGAGCAGTACTTC.

The V call is TRBV12-3 or TRBV12-4, the J call TRBJ1-3; no clear D gene. The CDR3 runs 14 residues. Trimming shortened V by 3 bases and J by 3 bases, and 9 bases separated the two germline ends. This chain's CDR3 is CASSFGGLGNTIYF. CDR3 nucleotide sequence: TGTGCCAGCAGTTTCGGAGGCCTTGGAAACACCATATATTTT.

In its sample, this clonotype was seen once. J is TRBJ2-4 and V is TRBV3-1, with D hard to call. The CDR3 contains 11 residues. Germline CDR1 LGHDT, CDR2 YNNKEL (reference sequence). Trimming took off 4 bases at V and 8 bases at J, with 6 bases between the two ends. CDR3 nucleotide sequence: TGTGCCAGCAGCCGGGCGGACATTCAGTACTTC. This codes for CASSRADIQYF. The variable domain in full, with the rest retrieved from reference TRBV3-1 and TRBJ2-4, is DTAVSQTPKYLVTQMGNDKSIKCEQNLGHDTMYWYKQDSKKFLKIMFSYNNKELIINETVPNRFSPKSPDKAHLNLHINSLELGDSAVYFCASSRADIQYFGAGTRLSVL.

The gene calls are TRBV20-1 and TRBJ1-5, with D possibly being TRBD1 (5 bases). The germline gives CDR1 DFQATT, CDR2 SNEGSKA (reference sequence). The CDR3 sequence is 14 residues long. V was pared by 3 bases and J by 4 bases, with 13 bases between. The CDR3 loop reads CSASPGTENQPQHF. The CDR3 DNA sequence: TGCAGTGCTAGCCCCGGGACGGAAAATCAGCCCCAGCATTTT.

The chain uses TRBV28 and TRBJ2-1, with 7 bases identical to TRBD2. There are 16 residues in the CDR3. After removal of 6 bases from V and 5 bases from J, the junction contained 13 bases not matched to a gene. Per the germline V gene, CDR1 is MDHEN and CDR2 is SYDVKM. The DNA for the CDR3 is TGTGCCAGCAGCCCCTCCTGGTCGACTAGCAACAATGAGCAGTTCTTC. This codes for CASSPSWSTSNNEQFF.

This clonotype was recorded a few times. V gene TRBV12-3 or TRBV12-4 combines with J gene TRBJ2-7; a possible D gene is TRBD2 (6 bases). The V end lost 6 bases, the J end lost 3 bases, and 12 bases lay between the germline ends. The CDR3 consists of 13 residues. The CDR3 coding sequence is TGTGCCAGCAGCCCCGGGGAGGTCTACGAGCAGTACTTC. It specifies CASSPGEVYEQYF.

The chain uses TRBV13 and TRBJ1-2; D gene ambiguous. Per germline, CDR1 PRHDT and CDR2 FYEKMQ (reference sequence). This CDR3 is 13 amino acids long. Trimming stripped 1 base from V and 3 bases from J, with 6 bases between. CDR3 protein: CASSLVKDYGYTF. The CDR3 DNA reads as TGTGCCAGCAGCTTAGTAAAGGACTATGGCTACACCTTC. Complete variable domain (other parts from reference TRBV13 and TRBJ1-2): AAGVIQSPRHLIKEKRETATLKCYPIPRHDTVYWYQQGPGQDPQFLISFYEKMQSDKGSIPDRFSAQQFSDYHSELNMSSLELGDSALYFCASSLVKDYGYTFGSGTRLTVV.

The V and J genes are TRBV7-9 and TRBJ2-2; 13 nucleotides agree with TRBD2. Germline V lookup: CDR1 SEHNR, CDR2 FQNEAQ (reference sequence). This CDR3 has 15 amino acids. The V and J ends lost 5 bases and 10 bases, in that order; junction bases with no gene match: 7. The CDR3, as DNA: TGTGCCAGCAGCCCCGGACTAGCGGGAGTCGAGGAGCTGTTTTTT. Amino acids: CASSPGLAGVEELFF.

This chain connects TRBV7-2 to TRBJ2-5, with D tentatively TRBD2 (5 bases). V was cut by 0 bases and J by 1 base, with 9 bases left in between. The germline CDR1 and CDR2 sequences are SGHTA and FQGNSA. CDR3 length: 15 amino acids. The DNA of the CDR3 is TGTGCCAGCAGCTTAGCGGGAGCCACCCAAGAGACCCAGTACTTC. Translating it yields CASSLAGATQETQYF.

The genes are TRBV9 and TRBJ1-4; D gene unclear. Germline V gene data show CDR1 as SGDLS and CDR2 as YYNGEE. The CDR3 consists of 13 residues. The V gene lost 0 bases and the J gene lost 6 bases, with 6 bases spanning the gap. The CDR3 DNA follows: TGTGCCAGCAGCGTAGTCCCGGATGAAAAACTGTTTTTT. The encoded protein is CASSVVPDEKLFF.

V gene TRBV20-1 combines with J gene TRBJ2-2, with 10 bases fitting TRBD1. Germline V gene sequence: CDR1 DFQATT, CDR2 SNEGSKA (reference sequence). The CDR3 is 13 amino acids. Trimming took 8 bases from V and 5 from J; bases not matched to a gene: 5. The CDR3 loop reads CSPGQGPTGELFF. In DNA form, the CDR3 reads TGCAGTCCGGGACAGGGGCCGACCGGGGAGCTGTTTTTT.

The chain employs TRBV5-1 and TRBJ2-6; D unclear. Germline loops: CDR1 SGHRS, CDR2 YFSETQ. The CDR3 has 15 amino acids. With 5 bases removed from V and 0 bases from J, the gap between germline ends came to 9 bases. The CDR3 coding sequence is TGCGCCAGCAGTCGGCAGGCCTCTGGGGCCAACGTCCTGACTTTC. The encoded protein is CASSRQASGANVLTF.

This clonotype was found once. The V call is TRBV9, the J call TRBJ1-5; D possibly corresponds to TRBD1 (6 bases). The CDR3 covers 16 residues. V lost 0 bases, J lost 2 bases, and 12 bases lay in between. Germline CDR1 SGDLS, CDR2 YYNGEE. The CDR3: CASSVDGGGGNQPQHF. The DNA for the CDR3 is TGTGCCAGCAGCGTAGATGGGGGGGGCGGCAATCAGCCCCAGCATTTT. The variable domain in full, with the rest retrieved from reference TRBV9 and TRBJ1-5, is DSGVTQTPKHLITATGQRVTLRCSPRSGDLSVYWYQQSLDQGLQFLIQYYNGEERAKGNILERFSAQQFPDLHSELNLSSLELGDSALYFCASSVDGGGGNQPQHFGDGTRLSIL.

The count of this clonotype is one. The rearrangement links TRBV3-1 to TRBJ2-7; 7 bases are a match to TRBD1. Trimming cost V 3 bases and J 4 bases; bases outside gene matches: 6. The CDR3 has 14 residues. Germline lookup yields CDR1 LGHDT and CDR2 YNNKEL (reference sequence). CDR3 coding DNA: TGTGCCAGCAGCCAGGCAGGGGGACATTACGAGCAGTACTTC. Translating it yields CASSQAGGHYEQYF.

The rearrangement links TRBV19 to TRBJ1-5; D call uncertain. Trimming cost V 10 bases and J 1 base, with 14 bases left between them. CDR3 size: 14 residues. Looked up from germline, CDR1 is LNHDA and CDR2 is SQIVND (reference sequence). The CDR3 DNA follows: TGTGCCACCACCCACCTCCACAGCAATCAGCCCCAGCATTTT. Its protein is CATTHLHSNQPQHF.